Listed below are T cell receptor beta chains from one sample, sequenced in a study of CD8+ T cells in alopecia areata. TCRdb's table, derived via immunoSEQ multiplex PCR, lists solely in-frame clones and lacks some. Of some 56,000 clones in the sample, roughly 96% are singletons; the top ten hold roughly 25%. This material consisted of CD8+ T cells sorted from blood, taken at week 0. Every receptor here comes from a human donor with alopecia areata. The CDR3 runs from the conserved cysteine through the conserved F or W. Expanded clones get a size class; other rows say once, few or many, or leave the size out.

>TRBV7-8|TRBJ2-3|once
CASSDQLAGASTDTQYF
>TRBV6-5|TRBJ2-5|NA
CASSYSISTKETQYF
>TRBV5-5|TRBJ2-2|NA
CASSQGQGNTGELFF
>TRBV2|TRBJ1-5|NA
CASRDRGSGNQPQHF
>TRBV14|TRBJ1-2|NA
CLRGRGQGYGYTF
>TRBV6-5|TRBJ1-1|once
CASSSTGTEAFF
>TRBV27|TRBJ1-1|NA
CASSLKGGHTEAFF
>TRBV5-1|TRBJ2-1|NA
CASSGGQGGHNEQFF
>TRBV7-8|TRBJ2-7|NA
CASSQDLWATGRKNEYF
>TRBV7-2|TRBJ1-5|NA
CASSTGTPYSNQPQHF
>TRBV29-1|TRBJ2-1|NA
CSVDKGPAGQFF
>TRBV30|TRBJ2-7|NA
CAWTGTYEQYF
>TRBV29-1|TRBJ2-3|NA
CSVDPRGQPYSSTDTQYF
>TRBV15|TRBJ2-7|NA
CATSISGTGAYEQYF
>TRBV7-9|TRBJ1-3|NA
CASSSSTGLSSGNTIYF
>TRBV27|TRBJ1-6|NA
CASSSGGPTSPLHF
>TRBV7-6|TRBJ2-1|NA
CASSLGGTSGGHYNEQFF
>TRBV7-9|TRBJ2-3|NA
CASSSSGTRWTDTQYF
>TRBV28|TRBJ2-7|NA
CASKNRDITYEQYF
>TRBV6-5|TRBJ2-2|NA
CASSYFRTGAGELFF
>TRBV7-2|TRBJ2-3|once
CASSPRGEVTPDTQYF